This T cell receptor (beta chain) was recovered during a study of T-cell reconstitution after alpha-beta-depleted transplantation in children. For TCRbeta, the library was prepared with unique molecular identifiers. In TCRdb, the PCR reads were re-called with MiXCR into one record per CDR3 protein. The sample holds a few hundred thousand distinct CDR3 sequences, approximately 16% seen once. With 6 bases clipped from V and 2 bases from J, the junction kept 4 bases outside the gene matches. Germline lookup yields CDR1 DFQATT and CDR2 SNEGSKA (reference sequence). The length of the CDR3 is 12 residues. This clonotype showed up many times.

Sequenced here: PBMCs from the stem cell graft donor, sampled from the stem cell graft. The V gene is TRBV20-1, the J gene TRBJ2-7; 7 nucleotides match TRBD2. This TCR derives from a human donor who donated a stem cell graft to a child with acute lymphoblastic leukemia. The CDR3 here is CSARDYTYEQYF. In DNA form, the CDR3 reads TGCAGTGCCAGGGACTATACCTACGAGCAGTACTTC.